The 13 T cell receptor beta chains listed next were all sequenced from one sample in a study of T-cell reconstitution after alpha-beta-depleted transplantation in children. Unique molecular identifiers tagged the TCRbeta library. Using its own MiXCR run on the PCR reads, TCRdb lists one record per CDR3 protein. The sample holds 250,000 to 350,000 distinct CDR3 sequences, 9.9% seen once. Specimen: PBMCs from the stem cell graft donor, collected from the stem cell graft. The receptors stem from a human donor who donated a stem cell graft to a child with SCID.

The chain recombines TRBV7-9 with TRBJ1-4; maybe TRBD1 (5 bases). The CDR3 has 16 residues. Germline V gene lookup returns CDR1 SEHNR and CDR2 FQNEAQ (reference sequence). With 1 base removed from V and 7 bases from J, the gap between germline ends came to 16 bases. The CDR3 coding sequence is TGTGCCAGCAGCTTAGATCCCCAGGGCTTCGGTGAAAAACTGTTTTTT. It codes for CASSLDPQGFGEKLFF.

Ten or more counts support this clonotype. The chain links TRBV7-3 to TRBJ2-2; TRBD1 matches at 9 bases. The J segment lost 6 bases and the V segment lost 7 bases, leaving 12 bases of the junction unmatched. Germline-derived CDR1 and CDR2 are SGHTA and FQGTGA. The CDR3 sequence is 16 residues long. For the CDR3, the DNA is TGTGCCAGCAAGGGGACAGGGAGCATTGGCGCCGGGGAGCTGTTTTTT. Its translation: CASKGTGSIGAGELFF. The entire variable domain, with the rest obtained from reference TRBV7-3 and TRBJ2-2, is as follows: GAGVSQTPSNKVTEKGKYVELRCDPISGHTALYWYRQSLGQGPEFLIYFQGTGAADDSGLPNDRFFAVRPEGSVSTLKIQRTERGDSAVYLCASKGTGSIGAGELFFGEGSRLTVL.

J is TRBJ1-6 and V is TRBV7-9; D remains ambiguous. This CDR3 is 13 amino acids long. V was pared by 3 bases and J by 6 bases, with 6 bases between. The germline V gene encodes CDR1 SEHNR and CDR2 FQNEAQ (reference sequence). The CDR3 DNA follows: TGTGCCAGCAGCTTGGACGTTAATTCACCCCTCCACTTT. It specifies CASSLDVNSPLHF.

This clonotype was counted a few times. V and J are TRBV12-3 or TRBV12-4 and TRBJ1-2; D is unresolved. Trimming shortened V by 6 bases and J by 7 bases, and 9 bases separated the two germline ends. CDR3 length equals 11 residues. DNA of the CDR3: TGTGCCAGCAGATATTTTCGTGGCTACACCTTC. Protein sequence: CASRYFRGYTF.

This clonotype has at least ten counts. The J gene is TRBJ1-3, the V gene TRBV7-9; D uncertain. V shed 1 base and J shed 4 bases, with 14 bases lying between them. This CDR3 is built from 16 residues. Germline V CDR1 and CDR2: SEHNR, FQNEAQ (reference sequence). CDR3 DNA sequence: TGTGCCAGCAGCTTAGAATCTCGTCCGACAGGAAACACCATATATTTT. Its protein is CASSLESRPTGNTIYF.

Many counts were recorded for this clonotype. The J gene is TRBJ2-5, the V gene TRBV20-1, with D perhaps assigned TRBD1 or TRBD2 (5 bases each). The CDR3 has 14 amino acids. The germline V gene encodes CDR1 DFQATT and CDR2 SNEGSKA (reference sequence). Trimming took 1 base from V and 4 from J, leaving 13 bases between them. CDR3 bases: TGCAGTGCTAGAGCGGGGCAGGGTCTAGAGACCCAGTACTTC. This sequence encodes CSARAGQGLETQYF.

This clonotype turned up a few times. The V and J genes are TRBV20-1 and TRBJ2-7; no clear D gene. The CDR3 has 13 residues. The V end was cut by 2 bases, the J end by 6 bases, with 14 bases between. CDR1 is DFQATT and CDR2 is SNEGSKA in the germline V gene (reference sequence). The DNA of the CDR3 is TGCAGTGCTAGACCTGGGATGGTGGCCGAGCAGTACTTC. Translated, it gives CSARPGMVAEQYF.

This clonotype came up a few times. Here the CDR3 reads CASPSAGGNNEQFF. For the CDR3, the DNA is TGTGCCAGCCCCTCGGCGGGGGGGAACAATGAGCAGTTCTTC. The V gene is TRBV27, the J gene TRBJ2-1; 9 nucleotides match TRBD2. The V gene end was trimmed by 8 bases and the J gene end by 5 bases; junction bases not matched to a gene: 7. Germline V gene data show CDR1 as MNHEY and CDR2 as SMNVEV (reference sequence). This CDR3 comprises 14 residues.

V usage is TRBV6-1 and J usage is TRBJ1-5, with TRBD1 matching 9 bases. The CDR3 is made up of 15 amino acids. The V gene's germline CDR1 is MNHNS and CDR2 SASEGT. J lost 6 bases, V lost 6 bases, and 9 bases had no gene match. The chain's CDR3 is CASSNTGGVGQPQHF. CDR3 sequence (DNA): TGTGCCAGCAGCAATACAGGGGGCGTCGGTCAGCCCCAGCATTTT.

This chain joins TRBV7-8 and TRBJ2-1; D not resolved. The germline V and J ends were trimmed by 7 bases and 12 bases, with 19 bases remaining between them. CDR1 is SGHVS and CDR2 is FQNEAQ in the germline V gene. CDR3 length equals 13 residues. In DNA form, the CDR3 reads TGTGCCAGCACCCTGACTCAGGAGAACAGGCAGTTCTTC. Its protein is CASTLTQENRQFF.

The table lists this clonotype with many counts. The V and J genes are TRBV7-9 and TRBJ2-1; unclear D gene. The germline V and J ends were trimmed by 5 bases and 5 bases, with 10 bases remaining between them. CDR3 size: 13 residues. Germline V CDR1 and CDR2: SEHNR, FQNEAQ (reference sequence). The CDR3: CASSLGVNNEQFF. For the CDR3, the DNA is TGTGCCAGCAGCCTCGGCGTAAACAATGAGCAGTTCTTC.

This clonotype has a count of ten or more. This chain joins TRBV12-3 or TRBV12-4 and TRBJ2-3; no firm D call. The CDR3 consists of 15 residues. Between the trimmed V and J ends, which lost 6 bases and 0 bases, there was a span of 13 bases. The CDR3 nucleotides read TGTGCCAGCAGCCGGACGAGTACTAGCACAGATACGCAGTATTTT. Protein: CASSRTSTSTDTQYF.

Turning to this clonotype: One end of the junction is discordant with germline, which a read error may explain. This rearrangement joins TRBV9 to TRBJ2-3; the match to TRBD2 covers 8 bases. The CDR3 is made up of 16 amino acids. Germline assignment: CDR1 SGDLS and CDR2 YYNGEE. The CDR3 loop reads CARSAEGGGSTDTQYF. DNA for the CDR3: TGTGCCAGAAGCGCCGAAGGCGGGGGGAGCACAGATACGCAGTATTTT. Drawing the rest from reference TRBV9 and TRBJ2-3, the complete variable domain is DSGVTQTPKHLITATGQRVTLRCSPRSGDLSVYWYQQSLDQGLQFLIQYYNGEERAKGNILERFSAQQFPDLHSELNLSSLELGDSALYFCARSAEGGGSTDTQYFGPGTRLTVL.